The 32 T cell receptor beta chains presented below share a single source sample, sequenced in a study of blood T cell repertoires in COVID-19. Using immunoSEQ multiplex PCR, the repertoire was profiled, and TCRdb retains in-frame clones only, with some absent. Of 300,000 to 450,000 clones listed, almost 90% were seen once; the top ten hold just over 1%. The sample comprised PBMCs or T cells enriched from blood (not recorded which). These receptors came from a woman in her thirties who had been exposed to COVID-19.

This clone was detected only once. The rearrangement joins TRBV19 to TRBJ2-3, with D possibly being TRBD2 (5 bases). Trimming removed 1 base from V and 2 bases from J, with 7 bases in between. The CDR3 loop spans 14 amino acids. Per germline, CDR1 LNHDA and CDR2 SQIVND (reference sequence). The CDR3 is CASSIGTHTDTQYF. CDR3 DNA sequence: TGTGCCAGTAGTATAGGGACTCACACAGATACGCAGTATTTT.

The chain employs TRBV6-5 and TRBJ1-2, with a possible D match to TRBD1 (5 bases). Germline-derived CDR1 and CDR2 are MNHEY and SVGAGI. CDR3 length: 13 amino acids. With 3 bases removed from V and 2 bases from J, the gap between germline ends came to 7 bases. CDR3 region: CASSYDSNYGYTF. In DNA, the CDR3 is TGTGCCAGCAGTTATGACAGCAACTATGGCTACACCTTC.

The V gene is TRBV6-5, the J gene TRBJ1-5; D call uncertain. V lost 5 bases and J lost 2, with 13 bases in between. This CDR3 is built from 15 residues. CDR1 and CDR2 (germline): MNHEY, SVGAGI. The CDR3 sequence: CASSRGYQGNQPQHF. CDR3 sequence (DNA): TGTGCCAGCAGTCGAGGGTACCAGGGCAATCAGCCCCAGCATTTT.

This chain uses TRBV6-4 with TRBJ1-1, with 8 bases fitting TRBD1. With V trimmed by 4 bases and J by 4 bases, 5 bases remained unmatched. The germline gives CDR1 MRHNA, CDR2 SNTAGT. This CDR3 has 14 amino acids. CDR3 DNA sequence: TGTGCCAGCAGTGCCGGACAGGGAGCCACTGAAGCTTTCTTT. Protein sequence: CASSAGQGATEAFF.

The gene calls are TRBV5-1 and TRBJ1-1; D gene uncertain. The germline gives CDR1 SGHRS, CDR2 YFSETQ. V was cut by 3 bases and J by 1 base, with 10 bases left in between. CDR3 length: 14 residues. CDR3 nucleotide sequence: TGCGCCAGCAGCTACCAGGCAAGGAACACTGAAGCTTTCTTT. This translates into CASSYQARNTEAFF.

The gene calls are TRBV24-1 and TRBJ2-1; 10 bases are a match to TRBD2. The germline CDR1 and CDR2 sequences are KGHDR and SFDVKD. The CDR3 is made up of 15 amino acids. V lost 0 bases and J lost 8; bases outside the gene matches: 3. CDR3 protein: CATSDLGLADDEQFF. CDR3 nucleotide sequence: TGTGCCACCAGTGATTTGGGACTAGCGGATGATGAGCAGTTCTTC.

This clone was detected once. The V call is TRBV6-5, the J call TRBJ1-2; D is unresolved. CDR1 MNHEY and CDR2 SVGAGI come from the germline V gene. V lost 4 bases and J lost 0, with 15 bases in between. The CDR3 contains 16 residues. CDR3 DNA: TGTGCCAGCAGTTCCGAGGGAGGCAGCACTAACTATGGCTACACCTTC. The encoded protein is CASSSEGGSTNYGYTF.

The rearrangement uses TRBV11-3 and TRBJ2-7; 7 bases map to TRBD2. This CDR3 has 15 amino acids. J gave up 1 base and V 3 bases, and 6 bases lay outside the gene matches. From germline, CDR1 is SGHNT and CDR2 YENEEA. The CDR3 DNA sequence: TGTGCCAGCAGCTTCCGTGGGAGGGGATCCTACGAGCAGTACTTC. Amino acids: CASSFRGRGSYEQYF.

The chain carries TRBV7-9 and TRBJ1-6, with D maybe TRBD1 (6 bases). The CDR3 totals 14 residues. The ends were cut back, 1 base at V and 8 bases at J, with 9 bases in the middle. Germline lookup yields CDR1 SEHNR and CDR2 FQNEAQ (reference sequence). CDR3 residues: CASSLVQGDSPLHF. The CDR3 nucleotides are TGTGCCAGCAGCTTAGTACAGGGCGATTCACCCCTCCACTTT.

The chain is built from TRBV18 and TRBJ1-2; no clear D. V gave up 5 bases and J gave up 4 bases, with 11 bases separating them. Germline CDR1 is KGHSH and CDR2 is LQKENI. This CDR3 has 13 amino acids. The CDR3 DNA sequence: TGTGCCAGCTCAGAACGAGAGGGCTATGGCTACACCTTC. It yields the protein CASSEREGYGYTF. Filled out from reference TRBV18 and TRBJ1-2, the complete variable domain reads NAGVMQNPRHLVRRRGQEARLRCSPMKGHSHVYWYRQLPEEGLKFMVYLQKENIIDESGMPKERFSAEFPKEGPSILRIQQVVRGDSAAYFCASSEREGYGYTFGSGTRLTVV.

The V gene is TRBV11-3, the J gene TRBJ1-1; a weak D match, TRBD1 (6 bases). CDR3 length: 18 residues. From germline, CDR1 is SGHNT and CDR2 YENEEA. Deletions cut 0 bases from V and 0 bases from J, with 17 bases between. The DNA of the CDR3 is TGTGCCAGCAGCTTAGATTGGCCGGACAGTCTCCTGAACACTGAAGCTTTCTTT. This translates into CASSLDWPDSLLNTEAFF.

The genes are TRBV6-6 and TRBJ2-1; no reliable D call. V was clipped by 5 bases and J by 9 bases, with 5 bases between them. CDR3 size: 10 residues. From germline, CDR1 is MNHNY and CDR2 SVGAGI (reference sequence). CDR3 protein: CASSVGEQFF. The CDR3 DNA sequence: TGTGCCAGCAGTGTCGGTGAGCAGTTCTTC.

This chain connects TRBV5-6 to TRBJ2-3, with D perhaps TRBD1 (5 bases). CDR3 size: 14 residues. With 0 bases removed from V and 3 bases from J, the gap between germline ends came to 8 bases. Germline V gene lookup returns CDR1 SGHDT and CDR2 YYEEEE. As DNA, the CDR3 is TGTGCCAGCAGCTTGGACAGGACAACAGATACGCAGTATTTT. It codes for CASSLDRTTDTQYF.

As DNA, the CDR3 is TGTGCCTGGTCCCCAGGGGCTGGAAACACCATATATTTT. It codes for CAWSPGAGNTIYF. The chain carries TRBV30 and TRBJ1-3, with D tentatively TRBD1 (6 bases). The CDR3 loop spans 13 amino acids. The V end lost 5 bases, the J end lost 2 bases, and 10 bases lay between the germline ends. The germline V gene encodes CDR1 GTSNPN and CDR2 SVGIG (reference sequence). The full variable domain, in which reference TRBV30 and TRBJ1-3 provide the parts outside the CDR3, is SQTIHQWPATLVQPVGSPLSLECTVEGTSNPNLYWYRQAAGRGLQLLFYSVGIGQISSEVPQNLSASRPQDRQFILSSKKLLLSDSGFYLCAWSPGAGNTIYFGEGSWLTVV.

V gene TRBV5-5 combines with J gene TRBJ1-3; 7 bases fit TRBD1. The germline V gene has CDR1 SGHKS and CDR2 YYEKEE (reference sequence). The CDR3 is 19 residues long. With 4 bases clipped from V and 0 bases from J, the junction kept 16 bases outside the gene matches. The CDR3 DNA is TGTGCCAGCAGCCCAACGGTGGCAGGGGGAGCTCGCTCTGGAAACACCATATATTTT. This translates into CASSPTVAGGARSGNTIYF. The full variable domain, in which reference TRBV5-5 and TRBJ1-3 provide the parts outside the CDR3, is DAGVTQSPTHLIKTRGQQVTLRCSPISGHKSVSWYQQVLGQGPQFIFQYYEKEERGRGNFPDRFSARQFPNYSSELNVNALLLGDSALYLCASSPTVAGGARSGNTIYFGEGSWLTVV.

The chain employs TRBV27 and TRBJ1-2, with D perhaps TRBD1 (5 bases). Trimming took 4 bases from V and 0 from J, leaving 18 bases between them. CDR3 length: 17 amino acids. The germline CDR1 and CDR2 sequences are MNHEY and SMNVEV (reference sequence). CDR3 sequence reads: CASSSRLEGLANYGYTF. For the CDR3, the DNA is TGTGCCAGCAGTTCAAGACTAGAGGGACTCGCTAACTATGGCTACACCTTC.

This chain connects TRBV15 to TRBJ2-7, with a tentative D call TRBD1 (5 bases). Between the trimmed V and J ends, which lost 3 bases and 2 bases, there was a span of 11 bases. Germline CDR1 LNHNV, CDR2 YYDKDF (reference sequence). The CDR3 totals 14 residues. CDR3 coding DNA: TGTGCCACCAGCAGGTTGACAGAGACCTACGAGCAGTACTTC. It codes for CATSRLTETYEQYF.

This sequence joins TRBV28 and TRBJ1-1, with D maybe TRBD1 (6 bases). CDR1 and CDR2 from the germline V gene are MDHEN and SYDVKM. This CDR3 spans 14 amino acids. V lost 5 bases and J lost 1, with 11 bases in between. In nucleotides, the CDR3 is TGTGCCAGCAGTCAGACAGGCCCGAACACTGAAGCTTTCTTT. Protein: CASSQTGPNTEAFF.

This chain links TRBV7-8 with TRBJ2-7, with 7 bases identical to TRBD1. This CDR3 spans 13 amino acids. V gave up 5 bases and J gave up 3 bases; unmatched junction bases: 4. CDR1 and CDR2 from the germline V gene are SGHVS and FQNEAQ. CDR3 DNA sequence: TGTGCCAGCAGCGAGGGACAGATCTACGAGCAGTACTTC. It specifies CASSEGQIYEQYF. The full variable domain, its missing parts supplied by reference TRBV7-8 and TRBJ2-7, is GAGVSQSPRYKVAKRGQDVALRCDPISGHVSLFWYQQALGQGPEFLTYFQNEAQLDKSGLPSDRFFAERPEGSVSTLKIQRTQQEDSAVYLCASSEGQIYEQYFGPGTRLTVT.

The chain has TRBV3-1 (or the pseudogene TRBV3-2) and TRBJ2-3, with D unresolved. The CDR3 runs 16 residues. Between the trimmed V and J ends, which lost 4 bases and 2 bases, there was a span of 16 bases. From germline, CDR1 is LGHDT and CDR2 YNNKEL (reference sequence). In DNA form, the CDR3 reads TGTGCCAGCAGCCCAGAGAGCGCACCTTTCACAGATACGCAGTATTTT. Protein sequence: CASSPESAPFTDTQYF.

The chain carries TRBV19 and TRBJ1-2; no firm D call. The germline CDR1 and CDR2 sequences are LNHDA and SQIVND (reference sequence). The CDR3 has 12 amino acids. Between the trimmed V and J ends, which lost 9 bases and 2 bases, there was a span of 10 bases. In DNA, the CDR3 is TGTGCCAGCCTCAGTAAAAACTATGGCTACACCTTC. It is translated as CASLSKNYGYTF.

The chain couples TRBV5-1 to TRBJ2-3; the match to TRBD2 covers 13 bases. CDR1 SGHRS and CDR2 YFSETQ come from the germline V gene. Trimming took 4 bases from V and 4 from J; bases not matched to a gene: 9. The CDR3 totals 17 residues. This CDR3 is CASSKGTSGNNPDTQYF. The CDR3 DNA reads as TGCGCCAGCAGCAAAGGGACTAGCGGGAATAACCCAGATACGCAGTATTTT. Combining the CDR3 with reference TRBV5-1 and TRBJ2-3 gives the whole variable domain KAGVTQTPRYLIKTRGQQVTLSCSPISGHRSVSWYQQTPGQGLQFLFEYFSETQRNKGNFPGRFSGRQFSNSRSEMNVSTLELGDSALYLCASSKGTSGNNPDTQYFGPGTRLTVL.

In this sample, this clone turned up a few times. Distinct nucleotide sequences in the sample also encode this CDR3. This sequence joins TRBV3-1 (or the pseudogene TRBV3-2) and TRBJ2-3; 12 bases align to TRBD2. The germline V gene has CDR1 LGHDT and CDR2 YNNKEL (reference sequence). The CDR3 length is 18 residues. V shed 0 bases and J 1 base; nucleotides not matched to a gene: 5. CDR3 in amino acids: CASSQEGLAGGGTDTQYF. The CDR3 DNA follows: TGTGCCAGCAGCCAAGAAGGTCTAGCGGGAGGGGGCACAGATACGCAGTATTTT.

This rearrangement joins TRBV18 to TRBJ1-2; D gene unclear. The germline V gene has CDR1 KGHSH and CDR2 LQKENI. CDR3 size: 15 residues. The ends were cut back, 1 base at V and 8 bases at J, with 17 bases in the middle. The CDR3 spells CASSPLPERALGYTF. CDR3 nucleotides: TGTGCCAGCTCACCACTGCCGGAGCGTGCGCTAGGCTACACCTTC.

Only one count was recorded for this clone. A junction boundary mismatches the germline segment, possibly from a read error. This chain connects TRBV7-7 to TRBJ2-3, with TRBD2 matching 8 bases. CDR1 and CDR2 (germline): SSHAT, FNYEAQ (reference sequence). This CDR3 is built from 15 residues. The CDR3 loop is CASSEGLGDTDTQYF. DNA for the CDR3: TGTGCTAGCAGCGAGGGACTAGGAGACACAGATACGCAGTATTTT.

The rearrangement links TRBV7-3 to TRBJ2-2; possibly TRBD2 for D (6 bases). Trimming removed 6 bases at V and 4 bases at J, with 24 bases between. Germline CDR1 is SGHTA and CDR2 is FQGTGA. The CDR3 runs 18 residues. The CDR3 nucleotides read TGTGCCAGCAGTCCCATGAGGCATAGCGGCCGGGGCACCGGGGAGCTGTTTTTT. As protein: CASSPMRHSGRGTGELFF.

About this clone: Other DNA sequences in the same sample also yield this CDR3. The CDR3 here is CASSLQGQPQHF. The DNA of the CDR3 is TGTGCCAGCAGTTTACAGGGACAGCCCCAGCATTTT. The rearrangement uses TRBV12-3 or TRBV12-4 and TRBJ1-5; the D gene is possibly TRBD1 (5 bases). This CDR3 has 12 amino acids. The V end was cut by 2 bases, the J end by 7 bases, with 6 bases between.

V gene TRBV18 combines with J gene TRBJ2-2; D is unresolved. Germline lookup yields CDR1 KGHSH and CDR2 LQKENI. The germline V and J ends were trimmed by 6 bases and 4 bases, with 12 bases remaining between them. There are 14 residues in the CDR3. The CDR3 DNA reads as TGTGCCAGCTCTCCGGCGACTGTCACCGGGGAGCTGTTTTTT. Translating gives CASSPATVTGELFF.

The chain uses TRBV14 and TRBJ2-7; 11 bases line up with TRBD1. Germline V gene sequence: CDR1 SGHDN, CDR2 FVKESK. The CDR3 extends over 17 amino acids. V lost 2 bases and J lost 2; bases outside the gene matches: 8. The CDR3 nucleotides read TGTGCCAGCAGCCAAAAAAGGCCGGGACAGGGGGCCTACGAGCAGTACTTC. The encoded protein is CASSQKRPGQGAYEQYF.

The V and J genes are TRBV7-9 and TRBJ1-2, with 8 bases lining up with TRBD1. The CDR3 loop spans 15 amino acids. Germline V gene data show CDR1 as SEHNR and CDR2 as FQNEAQ (reference sequence). J was trimmed by 7 bases and V by 0 bases; bases with no gene match: 7. CDR3 DNA sequence: TGTGCCAGCAGCTTAGCGGCAGGGGGCCAATCTGGCTACACCTTC. It is translated as CASSLAAGGQSGYTF.

The chain couples TRBV21-1 to TRBJ1-3; no check of the table's D call, TRBD1, against the DNA was made. TRBV21-1 is a listed pseudogene. The CDR3 consists of 13 residues. The CDR3 DNA follows: TGTGCCAGCAGCGGGACAGGCGGAAACACCATATATTTT. Residues: CASSGTGGNTIYF.

J is TRBJ1-2 and V is TRBV7-6, with D uncertain. V lost 0 bases and J lost 0, with 23 bases in between. CDR1 is SGHVS, CDR2 FNYEAQ, per germline. The CDR3 is 20 amino acids. The CDR3 sequence is CASSLAEQRSTALANYGYTF. The CDR3 DNA follows: TGTGCCAGCAGCTTAGCGGAACAGCGGTCCACGGCGTTGGCTAACTATGGCTACACCTTC.